This T cell receptor beta chain comes out of a study of cytomegalovirus exposure and HLA in healthy donors. Notes on the study in general: Sequences of the TCR beta chain were said to predict the HLA-A and HLA-B alleles of most subjects accurately.

In regard to this clone: Its target is unknown.

Those who donated were healthy bone marrow donors. This CDR3 has 16 residues. Germline CDR1 MGHRA, CDR2 YSYEKL. V was clipped by 1 base and J by 0 bases; unmatched bases: 6. The PCR used 60 Vbeta and 13 Jbeta primers. Assay: immunoSEQ multiplex PCR; the TCRdb copy retains only in-frame clones and omits some. The repertoire holds some 150,000 clones, with 60% to 85% as singletons. This sequence was found in a woman in her forties in good health and CMV-seronegative. Sequenced: PBMCs. V and J are TRBV4-1 and TRBJ2-7; 7 bases fit TRBD1. The CDR3 DNA reads as TGCGCCAGCAGCCAAGCAACGGGACAGACCTCCTACGAGCAGTACTTC. Its translation: CASSQATGQTSYEQYF.